This entry lists 16 T cell receptor beta chains sequenced from one sample in a study of cytomegalovirus exposure and HLA in healthy donors (dated by TCRdb to between 2016 and 2019). Library preparation used the immunoSEQ multiplex PCR assay. For the multiplex PCR, a mixture combining 60 forward primers for TCR Vbeta segments and 13 reverse primers for TCR Jbeta segments was used. TCRdb carries this immuneACCESS record with in-frame sequences only. Its versions omit some clonotypes, under half of them owing to an unresolved V gene in the studies checked, with the rest unexplained. Present in this sample are approximately 120,000 clones, approximately 80% of which were seen just once. 9.5% to 15% of the sample goes to the ten largest clones. Specimen: PBMCs. These receptors came from a woman aged 40 to 50 in good health and CMV-seropositive.

The genes are TRBV4-1 and TRBJ2-7; D is undetermined. This CDR3 is built from 13 residues. V gave up 0 bases and J gave up 6 bases, with 9 bases separating them. The V gene's germline CDR1 is MGHRA and CDR2 YSYEKL. CDR3 sequence reads: CASSQDRLSEQYF. CDR3 sequence (DNA): TGCGCCAGCAGCCAAGATCGTTTATCCGAGCAGTACTTC.

The chain uses TRBV11-2 and TRBJ2-7; D might be TRBD2 (7 bases). This CDR3 has 15 amino acids. CDR1 and CDR2 (germline): SGHAT, FQNNGV. Trimming cost V 4 bases and J 0 bases, with 13 bases left between them. Here the CDR3 reads CASSSGGGGSYEQYF. The CDR3 nucleotides read TGTGCCAGCAGCTCGGGGGGCGGGGGCTCCTACGAGCAGTACTTC.

The chain joins TRBV28 to TRBJ1-2; D is unclear. CDR1 and CDR2 (germline): MDHEN, SYDVKM. V lost 7 bases and J 0 bases, leaving 21 bases between the germline ends. The CDR3 totals 17 residues. The CDR3 loop reads CASTGSKVLPPNYGYTF. In DNA form, the CDR3 reads TGTGCCAGCACAGGCAGTAAGGTTTTACCTCCTAACTATGGCTACACCTTC.

The chain recombines TRBV5-6 with TRBJ2-1, with D perhaps matching TRBD2 (5 bases). Trimming took 6 bases from V and 0 from J, leaving 16 bases between them. CDR3 length: 16 residues. Looked up from germline, CDR1 is SGHDT and CDR2 is YYEEEE. CDR3 sequence (DNA): TGTGCCAGCACCTCCGCGGGCCCTTACTCCTACAATGAGCAGTTCTTC. Protein product: CASTSAGPYSYNEQFF.

For this clone: At one end, the junction sequence differs from germline, possibly due to a read error. The rearrangement uses TRBV7-7 and TRBJ2-1, with 8 bases lining up with TRBD2. This CDR3 comprises 15 residues. In germline, CDR1 is SSHAT, CDR2 FNYEAQ (reference sequence). The DNA for the CDR3 is TGTGCTAGCAGCTTAGTAGCGGGATCTGCGAATGAGCAGTTCTTC. Amino acid sequence: CASSLVAGSANEQFF. Together with reference TRBV7-7 and TRBJ2-1, the CDR3 gives the full variable domain: GAGVSQSPRYKVTKRGQDVTLRCDPISSHATLYWYQQALGQGPEFLTYFNYEAQPDKSGLPSDRFSAERPEGSISTLTIQRTEQRDSAMYRCASSLVAGSANEQFFGPGTRLTVL.

This clone was picked up a small number of times. The chain uses TRBV7-2 and TRBJ2-3; D call uncertain. V dropped 5 bases and J dropped 4 bases, with 13 bases sitting between them. Germline-derived CDR1 and CDR2 are SGHTA and FQGNSA. This CDR3 region has 14 residues. The CDR3 region has the DNA TGTGCCAGCAGCCCCTCTAACCGGGCAGATACGCAGTATTTT. Residues: CASSPSNRADTQYF.

The chain has TRBV28 and TRBJ1-1; D is possibly TRBD1 (6 bases). The CDR3 has 14 residues. CDR1 and CDR2 from the germline V gene are MDHEN and SYDVKM. V gave up 6 bases and J gave up 7 bases, with 18 bases separating them. CDR3 nucleotides: TGTGCCAGCAGCTTGACAGGACCTAGCGGTGAAGCTTTCTTT. Protein sequence: CASSLTGPSGEAFF.

The chain has TRBV28 and TRBJ1-6; D unresolved. CDR1 is MDHEN and CDR2 is SYDVKM in the germline V gene. The CDR3 is 13 residues long. Between the trimmed V and J ends, which lost 5 bases and 0 bases, there was a span of 2 bases. The CDR3 bases are TGTGCCAGCAGTCACTCCTATAATTCACCCCTCCACTTT. This translates into CASSHSYNSPLHF.

The chain has TRBV7-3 and TRBJ1-2; 9 positions agree with TRBD1. Trimming took 4 bases from V and 5 from J; bases not matched to a gene: 2. Germline assignment: CDR1 SGHTA and CDR2 FQGTGA. This CDR3 contains 13 residues. The CDR3 region is CASSSTGGYGYTF. The CDR3 DNA is TGTGCCAGCAGCTCGACAGGGGGATATGGCTACACCTTC.

This clone showed up just a few times. The chain carries TRBV6-5 and TRBJ1-5; the D is unclear. Trimming took 8 bases from V and 6 from J, leaving 14 bases between them. The length of the CDR3 is 13 residues. The germline V gene has CDR1 MNHEY and CDR2 SVGAGI. DNA for the CDR3: TGTGCCAGCGGGGAGGGCGGACGTCAGCCCCAGCATTTT. The encoded protein is CASGEGGRQPQHF.

The V call is TRBV27, the J call TRBJ2-7; possibly TRBD1 for D (7 bases). The CDR3 contains 16 residues. V was pared by 2 bases and J by 1 base, with 15 bases between. Germline CDR1 MNHEY, CDR2 SMNVEV (reference sequence). CDR3 nucleotides: TGTGCCAGCAGTTTAAGTGGCCAGGGGGGATCCTACGAGCAGTACTTC. Residues: CASSLSGQGGSYEQYF.

This clone turned up a few times. This CDR3 is also generated by other DNA sequences in the sample. This chain connects TRBV5-6 to TRBJ1-1, with unresolved D. V lost 1 base and J lost 1, with 8 bases in between. Germline V lookup: CDR1 SGHDT, CDR2 YYEEEE. The CDR3 runs to 14 residues. The chain's CDR3 is CASSLRGRNTEAFF. In nucleotides, the CDR3 is TGTGCCAGCAGCTTGCGGGGTAGGAACACTGAAGCTTTCTTT.

This clone was detected only once. V and J are TRBV5-1 and TRBJ2-3, with 7 bases that match TRBD1. V shed 4 bases, J shed 0 bases, and the junction held 5 bases outside the gene matches. Germline values: CDR1 SGHRS, CDR2 YFSETQ. This CDR3 is 15 amino acids long. Written as DNA, the CDR3 is TGCGCCAGCAGCCTCGGGACAGCTAGCACAGATACGCAGTATTTT. Translation: CASSLGTASTDTQYF.

The chain employs TRBV18 and TRBJ2-1; 8 bases fit TRBD1. CDR1 is KGHSH, CDR2 LQKENI, per germline. Trimming removed 3 bases from V and 10 bases from J; junction bases left unmatched: 11. The CDR3 length is 15 residues. The DNA of the CDR3 is TGTGCCAGCTCACCGACAGGGGAGAAGCCCGCCGAGCAGTTCTTC. Amino acids: CASSPTGEKPAEQFF.

The J gene is TRBJ1-1, the V gene TRBV6-1; perhaps TRBD1 as D (6 bases). V was clipped by 6 bases and J by 9 bases, with 14 bases between them. The germline CDR1 and CDR2 sequences are MNHNS and SASEGT. CDR3 length: 12 amino acids. CDR3 in DNA: TGTGCCAGCAGGGTGATACAGGGTAAAGCTTTCTTT. This encodes CASRVIQGKAFF.

This clone was seen once. The rearrangement joins TRBV28 to TRBJ2-1; 12 bases fit TRBD2. V dropped 5 bases and J dropped 15; count of bases not matched to a gene: 11. Germline V gene sequence: CDR1 MDHEN, CDR2 SYDVKM. This CDR3 has 14 amino acids. Here the CDR3 reads CASSLAGGPKKRFF. The CDR3 DNA follows: TGTGCCAGCAGTCTAGCGGGAGGGCCCAAGAAGAGGTTCTTC.